These 5 T cell receptor beta chains were all obtained from the same sample, sequenced in a study of cytomegalovirus exposure and HLA in healthy donors. The PCR ran on 60 Vbeta and 13 Jbeta primers. Assay: immunoSEQ multiplex PCR; the TCRdb copy retains only in-frame clones and omits some. The sample records some 180,000 clones, roughly 73% being singletons. Sequencing was performed on PBMCs. The receptors were gathered from a woman in her 30s in good health and CMV-seronegative.

The chain uses TRBV2 and TRBJ2-7; possibly TRBD1 for D (6 bases). The V and J ends lost 4 bases and 3 bases respectively, with 16 bases between them. Germline V gives CDR1 SNHLY, CDR2 FYNNEI. The CDR3 is made up of 15 amino acids. CDR3 sequence reads: CASSALMGASYEQYF. CDR3 in DNA: TGTGCCAGCAGTGCCTTGATGGGGGCGAGCTACGAGCAGTACTTC.

The V gene is TRBV4-1, the J gene TRBJ1-4; D gene uncertain. CDR1 and CDR2 (germline): MGHRA, YSYEKL. V was clipped by 3 bases and J by 7 bases, with 9 bases between them. The CDR3 is made up of 13 amino acids. CDR3 in amino acids: CASSQARSEKLFF. The CDR3 DNA follows: TGCGCCAGCAGCCAGGCAAGGAGTGAAAAACTGTTTTTT.

The chain carries TRBV27 and TRBJ2-1; 10 nucleotides line up with TRBD2. The length of the CDR3 is 18 residues. The V gene end was trimmed by 5 bases and the J gene end by 4 bases; junction bases not matched to a gene: 14. Germline assignment: CDR1 MNHEY and CDR2 SMNVEV (reference sequence). In DNA, the CDR3 is TGTGCCAGCAGTCCTACTAGCGGGAAGGCCTTTAATTACAATGAGCAGTTCTTC. This encodes CASSPTSGKAFNYNEQFF.

The chain recombines TRBV18 with TRBJ2-2; 13 bases map to TRBD2. There are 15 residues in the CDR3. Looked up from germline, CDR1 is KGHSH and CDR2 is LQKENI. Trimming removed 5 bases from V and 3 bases from J; junction bases left unmatched: 0. The chain's CDR3 is CASSGLAGDTGELFF. CDR3 coding DNA: TGTGCCAGCTCAGGACTAGCGGGGGACACCGGGGAGCTGTTTTTT.

This chain joins TRBV4-1 and TRBJ2-3, with a possible D match to TRBD2 (5 bases). Trimming removed 3 bases at V and 3 bases at J, with 7 bases between. The CDR3 is 13 residues long. Germline assignment: CDR1 MGHRA and CDR2 YSYEKL. This chain's CDR3 is CASSQTITDTQYF. DNA for the CDR3: TGCGCCAGCAGCCAGACTATTACAGATACGCAGTATTTT.